The 6 T cell receptor beta chains below all came from one sample that was sequenced in a study of blood T cells in healthy people across ages. PCR was performed a second time for roughly 7 to 12 cycles using a sample-barcoded 5' primer and a J-beta primer mix. TCRdb used MiXCR to reprocess the 5' RACE reads, holding one entry per CDR3 protein. The sample comprises about 1.8 million distinct CDR3 sequences, around 48% of which are singletons, and more than 2% rests with the top ten. The sample comprised blood. These receptors originate from a woman between 40 and 55 years old in good health.

The chain has TRBV6-1 and TRBJ2-6; D gene unclear. The ends were cut back, 2 bases at V and 0 bases at J, with 8 bases in the middle. In germline, CDR1 is MNHNS, CDR2 SASEGT. This CDR3 has 16 amino acids. CDR3 in amino acids: CASSERVPSGANVLTF. In nucleotides, the CDR3 is TGTGCCAGCAGTGAAAGGGTCCCCTCTGGGGCCAACGTCCTGACTTTC.

The V and J genes are TRBV4-3 and TRBJ2-7, with no clear D. V gave up 2 bases and J gave up 0 bases, with 11 bases separating them. Germline-derived CDR1 and CDR2 are LGHNA and YSLEER. The CDR3 loop spans 15 amino acids. Here the CDR3 reads CASSQWTASSYEQYF. CDR3 bases: TGCGCCAGCAGCCAATGGACCGCTAGCTCCTACGAGCAGTACTTC.

The V and J genes are TRBV12-3 or TRBV12-4 and TRBJ2-5, with TRBD2 matching over 8 bases. The length of the CDR3 is 16 residues. V dropped 6 bases and J dropped 3; count of bases not matched to a gene: 12. This CDR3 is CASSPSGRGDEETQYF. The CDR3 DNA sequence: TGTGCCAGCAGCCCCTCGGGGCGGGGGGACGAAGAGACCCAGTACTTC.

The rearrangement uses TRBV12-3 or TRBV12-4 and TRBJ1-5; 9 positions agree with TRBD1. Trimming took 5 bases from V and 3 from J; bases not matched to a gene: 11. The CDR3 has 17 residues. The CDR3 DNA reads TGTGCCAGCAGTCCCAGCGTAACAGGGGGCTACAATCAGCCCCAGCATTTT. Its protein is CASSPSVTGGYNQPQHF.

The CDR3 nucleotides read TGCGCCAGCAGCCAAGATGAGGGGGGGAACTATGGCTACACCTTC. This encodes CASSQDEGGNYGYTF. The gene calls are TRBV4-3 and TRBJ1-2, with D possibly TRBD1 on 6 matching bases. Trimming stripped 0 bases from V and 2 bases from J, with 10 bases between. CDR1 is LGHNA and CDR2 is YSLEER in the germline V gene. The CDR3 extends over 15 amino acids.

The rearrangement joins TRBV7-2 to TRBJ2-3, with D possibly being TRBD1 or TRBD2 (6 bases each). Between the trimmed V and J ends, which lost 3 bases and 0 bases, there was a span of 13 bases. The CDR3 runs 16 residues. The germline gives CDR1 SGHTA, CDR2 FQGNSA. The CDR3 DNA follows: TGTGCCAGCAGCTTTAGGGGGGCTACTAGCACAGATACGCAGTATTTT. This translates into CASSFRGATSTDTQYF.